The present entry profiles one T cell receptor (beta chain) with its context. Trimming stripped 6 bases from V and 7 bases from J, with 16 bases between. The CDR3 is made up of 15 amino acids. Looked up from germline, CDR1 is MNHEY and CDR2 is SVGAGI. The entry originates in a study of blood T cell repertoires in COVID-19. In the source study's methods: For nucleated cells, counts were estimated from reference gene primer amplification. The method was immunoSEQ multiplex PCR; TCRdb's version includes in-frame clones alone and lacks a portion of them. V and J calls and clone size are copied from that table; D and trimming were computed from the DNA. The table has about 120,000 clones, about four fifths seen once.

The source of this sequence is a middle-aged man with active or convalescent COVID-19. Sequencing was performed on peripheral blood. J is TRBJ1-6 and V is TRBV6-5, with TRBD1 as a possible D gene (6 bases). The CDR3 nucleotides read TGTGCCAGCAGCTTACAGGGAGTAAGGAATTCACCCCTCCACTTT. This gives the protein CASSLQGVRNSPLHF.